The T cell receptor beta chain described here comes from a study of PD-1 blockade in classical Hodgkin lymphoma. Study observations and caveats: Baseline TCR diversity was reportedly lower in newly diagnosed patients than in healthy donors. It was reported as lower still in relapsed/refractory patients.

Only in-frame clones appear in the TCRdb table, and some are missing; sequencing was by immunoSEQ multiplex PCR. The data hold 15,000 to 20,000 clones, with roughly 76% observed a single time. Patients all relapsed after autologous stem cell transplantation, and there was variation in brentuximab vedotin exposure. Per germline, CDR1 MNHEY and CDR2 SMNVEV (reference sequence). This CDR3 is 15 amino acids long. The junction had 7 bases not matched to a gene; V was cut back by 6 bases and J by 0 bases. Turning to this clone: Its antigen is unidentified.

The V and J genes are TRBV27 and TRBJ2-7; TRBD2 aligns across 8 bases. This material consisted of peripheral blood mononuclear cells (PBMCs), taken at baseline. This TCR was sampled from a human donor with classical Hodgkin lymphoma. The chain's CDR3 is CASRPRGLVSYEQYF. CDR3 in DNA: TGTGCCAGCAGACCCAGGGGACTAGTCTCCTACGAGCAGTACTTC.